Each of the 11 T cell receptor beta chains below was sequenced from the same sample in a study of post-analysis software for immune sequencing data. Findings and limits, study-wide: Four or five TRBV segments were more frequent in patients than controls; TRBV5-6, TRBV5-1 and TRBV20-1 belonged to this group.

Every TCR beta cDNA library bore unique molecular identifiers. TCRdb ran MiXCR on the PCR reads and lists one entry per CDR3 protein. The sample gives roughly 540,000 distinct CDR3 sequences, less than 40% of which show up once; around 5.9% is in the top ten. The antigens these receptors bind are not known. Sequenced input: blood. The receptors stem from a girl under 18 with multiple sclerosis.

The J gene is TRBJ2-7, the V gene TRBV6-1, with TRBD1 matching over 8 bases. There are 15 residues in the CDR3. Germline CDR1 MNHNS, CDR2 SASEGT. J lost 0 bases, V lost 6 bases, and 7 bases had no gene match. The DNA of the CDR3 is TGTGCCAGCAGCGTCGACAGGGGTCCCTCCTACGAGCAGTACTTC. It translates to CASSVDRGPSYEQYF.

As for this clonotype: Germline and junction disagree at one end, which may indicate a read error. The CDR3 DNA is TGCAGTGCTAGGGCAGCCCGCTCTGGGGCCAACGCCCTGACTTTC. Its protein product is CSARAARSGANALTF. V usage is TRBV20-1 and J usage is TRBJ2-6; possible D gene TRBD1, 5 bases. CDR1 DFQATT and CDR2 SNEGSKA come from the germline V gene (reference sequence). CDR3 length: 15 amino acids.

This clonotype occurred a few times. The chain recombines TRBV3-1 with TRBJ2-5; 8 positions match TRBD2. V dropped 0 bases and J dropped 1; count of bases not matched to a gene: 7. Germline V gene lookup returns CDR1 LGHDT and CDR2 YNNKEL (reference sequence). The CDR3 totals 17 residues. CDR3: CASSQDRRGGFQETQYF. The CDR3 coding sequence is TGTGCCAGCAGCCAAGACCGGCGCGGGGGGTTCCAAGAGACCCAGTACTTC.

The rearrangement uses TRBV4-1 and TRBJ1-1, with 7 bases identical to TRBD1. Germline V gives CDR1 MGHRA, CDR2 YSYEKL. Trimming took 3 bases from V and 0 from J; bases not matched to a gene: 10. The CDR3 length is 17 residues. The CDR3 spells CASSQAHGGQMNTEAFF. The CDR3 nucleotides read TGCGCCAGCAGCCAGGCCCACGGGGGACAGATGAACACTGAAGCTTTCTTT.

This clonotype was observed a few times. The chain couples TRBV20-1 to TRBJ1-2, with a possible D match to TRBD1 (5 bases). With 8 bases removed from V and 2 bases from J, the gap between germline ends came to 15 bases. Germline V CDR1 and CDR2: DFQATT, SNEGSKA (reference sequence). The CDR3 covers 13 residues. The CDR3 nucleotides read TGCAGTACCCAGGAAGGGGCAAACTATGGCTACACCTTC. Amino acids: CSTQEGANYGYTF.

This clonotype was seen more than once but under ten times. The chain has TRBV7-9 and TRBJ1-5, with TRBD1 matching over 9 bases. V lost 1 base to trimming and J lost 7 bases; unmatched junction nucleotides: 11. CDR1 is SEHNR, CDR2 FQNEAQ, per germline (reference sequence). The CDR3 sequence is 17 residues long. CDR3 sequence: CASSLGGRDRVGQPQHF. The CDR3 coding sequence is TGTGCCAGCAGCTTAGGGGGCCGGGACAGGGTTGGCCAGCCCCAGCATTTT.

The chain combines TRBV28 with TRBJ1-5, with D possibly TRBD1 on 5 matching bases. The CDR3 has 17 residues. Trimming stripped 5 bases from V and 4 bases from J, with 21 bases between. CDR1 is MDHEN, CDR2 SYDVKM, per germline. CDR3 nucleotide sequence: TGTGCCAGCAGTCCTCACCCCGGAACCGACAGAAATCAGCCCCAGCATTTT. Amino acid sequence: CASSPHPGTDRNQPQHF.

The V gene is TRBV7-9, the J gene TRBJ1-2; D unresolved. This CDR3 is built from 14 residues. Looked up from germline, CDR1 is SEHNR and CDR2 is FQNEAQ (reference sequence). Trimming took 5 bases from V and 1 from J, leaving 11 bases between them. CDR3 protein: CASSDTTINYGYTF. The CDR3 DNA sequence: TGTGCCAGCAGCGATACAACAATTAACTATGGCTACACCTTC.

The chain combines TRBV6-1 with TRBJ1-6; D is uncertain. V was trimmed by 2 bases and J by 12 bases, leaving 5 bases between them. The CDR3 has 11 residues. Germline values: CDR1 MNHNS, CDR2 SASEGT. The CDR3 DNA follows: TGTGCCAGCAGTGAACCCCAACCCCTCCACTTT. Amino acid sequence: CASSEPQPLHF.

The sample holds a few counts of this clonotype. This chain uses TRBV27 with TRBJ2-5, with TRBD1 identical over 7 bases. Trimming removed 8 bases from V and 3 bases from J; junction bases left unmatched: 6. The CDR3 is made up of 13 amino acids. The germline V gene encodes CDR1 MNHEY and CDR2 SMNVEV (reference sequence). The CDR3, as DNA: TGTGCCAGCTTGGGGCAGGGGGAAGAGACCCAGTACTTC. Protein sequence: CASLGQGEETQYF.

V usage is TRBV18 and J usage is TRBJ2-4; D might be TRBD1 (6 bases). V lost 2 bases, J lost 0 bases, and 11 bases lay in between. This CDR3 has 16 residues. CDR1 KGHSH and CDR2 LQKENI come from the germline V gene. The CDR3 is CASSPTGSTAKNIQYF. The CDR3 DNA reads TGTGCCAGCTCACCAACAGGGTCGACAGCCAAAAACATTCAGTACTTC. Based on the CDR3 plus reference TRBV18 and TRBJ2-4, the full variable domain is NAGVMQNPRHLVRRRGQEARLRCSPMKGHSHVYWYRQLPEEGLKFMVYLQKENIIDESGMPKERFSAEFPKEGPSILRIQQVVRGDSAAYFCASSPTGSTAKNIQYFGAGTRLSVL.